One TCR beta chain is described in this entry. Its specific antigen is unknown. No base quality information exists; no much larger clone differs at one position. This record comes from a study of T cell repertoires in ileal Crohn's disease (dated by TCRdb to between 2018 and 2021). In terms of the full investigation: The median duration of disease was 6 to 10 years, and at the time of surgery 30% to 35% of patients were active smokers. All patients had surgery for a complication: stricturing disease in 61% and penetrating disease in around 39%. Postoperative therapy was given to about half of the patients, with thiopurines administered to over 10 patients and anti-TNF agents administered to 15 to 20 patients. M6 samples consisted of neoterminal ileum biopsies collected during postoperative colonoscopy. The TCR repertoire was analysed in about 60 patients with Crohn's disease drawn from a prospective multicentre cohort. The study was conducted in parallel with a multicentre cohort built to find predictors of early endoscopic recurrence after ileocolonic resection. A Rutgeerts score above i0 was used to define endoscopic postoperative recurrence. A total of some 170 mucosal samples from roughly 57 patients were sequenced, with samples obtained at several locations on the surgical specimen and at postoperative endoscopy.

Here is what the overall study found, with its caveats: Compared with CD4 T cells, sorted CD8 T cells held more high-frequency clones, which suggests that the mucosal expansions were mostly CD8. Higher percentages of high-frequency clones at the time of surgery were linked to endoscopic recurrence, and every patient with clonality above 26.8% (18/57) had recurrence. Postoperative endoscopy was performed at varying times within the first year after surgery, with a median delay of approximately 6.6 months. Mucosal CD4 and CD8 T cells were sorted and sequenced only in a subgroup of patients, the size of which was not stated. A significantly higher proportion of clonal expansions was observed in active smokers at surgery than in non-smokers (approximately 26% vs 20%, p=0.02).

V is pared back by 0 bases and J by 10 bases, with 9 bases lying between the germline termini. Taken from the germline V gene, the CDR1 and CDR2 loops are SQVTM and ANQGSEA. CDR3 length: 11 amino acids, cysteine to phenylalanine. Kept here is only the CDR3 DNA, which spans 33 bases and is read in frame from base 1. For commercial TCRB immunosequencing, 400 to 550 nanograms of biopsy DNA were submitted for each sample. A two-step, amplification bias-controlled multiplex PCR was used by Adaptive Biotechnology to amplify CDR3 regions from genomic DNA. Primers covering every V and J gene segment were used in the first PCR, while barcodes and Illumina adapters were added in the second PCR. An Illumina instrument was used to sequence the CDR3 libraries. In the source study's methods: Vendor-provided pipelines were combined with custom analysis of raw data in R/Bioconductor under R version 3.3.0. Clonality, which ranges from 0 to 1, was calculated as the inverse of the normalised Shannon entropy across all productive clones. High-frequency clones were defined as the repertoire share of the top 100 clones, retaining only clones passing a 95% confidence test. Overlap between samples was measured with the Morisita-Horn index, while repertoire diversity was measured with the Simpson index. The clones in this table, taken by TCRdb from immuneACCESS, are in-frame only. Not every clone is retained; where verified, under half of the shortfall comes from an unresolved V gene, and the cause of the rest is unknown. V and J calls and clone size are as listed in that table; D and trimming were resolved from the DNA. The sample table contains some 60,000 clones; only one count was recorded for roughly 91% of them. The top ten clones comprise over 2% of the sample.

Reading the label with the study, this specimen's time point is: neoterminal ileum biopsy at postoperative endoscopy, about 6 months after surgery. Adults with ileal or ileocolonic Crohn's disease for whom ileocolonic resection was indicated were considered eligible. Whole ileal mucosal biopsies were kept frozen at -80 degrees C prior to DNA extraction. Genomic DNA was isolated from frozen whole biopsies using a TRizol-based method, and the DNA was quantified with a NanoDrop 2000 spectrophotometer. Sequenced sample: ileal tissue. The sequence joins TRBV29-1 to TRBJ1-2, with the D gene uncertain. The clonotype originates from an adult with Crohn's disease. The CDR3 sequence is CSVEDLTIYTF. The DNA is as follows: TGCAGCGTTGAAGACCTCACTATCTACACCTTC.